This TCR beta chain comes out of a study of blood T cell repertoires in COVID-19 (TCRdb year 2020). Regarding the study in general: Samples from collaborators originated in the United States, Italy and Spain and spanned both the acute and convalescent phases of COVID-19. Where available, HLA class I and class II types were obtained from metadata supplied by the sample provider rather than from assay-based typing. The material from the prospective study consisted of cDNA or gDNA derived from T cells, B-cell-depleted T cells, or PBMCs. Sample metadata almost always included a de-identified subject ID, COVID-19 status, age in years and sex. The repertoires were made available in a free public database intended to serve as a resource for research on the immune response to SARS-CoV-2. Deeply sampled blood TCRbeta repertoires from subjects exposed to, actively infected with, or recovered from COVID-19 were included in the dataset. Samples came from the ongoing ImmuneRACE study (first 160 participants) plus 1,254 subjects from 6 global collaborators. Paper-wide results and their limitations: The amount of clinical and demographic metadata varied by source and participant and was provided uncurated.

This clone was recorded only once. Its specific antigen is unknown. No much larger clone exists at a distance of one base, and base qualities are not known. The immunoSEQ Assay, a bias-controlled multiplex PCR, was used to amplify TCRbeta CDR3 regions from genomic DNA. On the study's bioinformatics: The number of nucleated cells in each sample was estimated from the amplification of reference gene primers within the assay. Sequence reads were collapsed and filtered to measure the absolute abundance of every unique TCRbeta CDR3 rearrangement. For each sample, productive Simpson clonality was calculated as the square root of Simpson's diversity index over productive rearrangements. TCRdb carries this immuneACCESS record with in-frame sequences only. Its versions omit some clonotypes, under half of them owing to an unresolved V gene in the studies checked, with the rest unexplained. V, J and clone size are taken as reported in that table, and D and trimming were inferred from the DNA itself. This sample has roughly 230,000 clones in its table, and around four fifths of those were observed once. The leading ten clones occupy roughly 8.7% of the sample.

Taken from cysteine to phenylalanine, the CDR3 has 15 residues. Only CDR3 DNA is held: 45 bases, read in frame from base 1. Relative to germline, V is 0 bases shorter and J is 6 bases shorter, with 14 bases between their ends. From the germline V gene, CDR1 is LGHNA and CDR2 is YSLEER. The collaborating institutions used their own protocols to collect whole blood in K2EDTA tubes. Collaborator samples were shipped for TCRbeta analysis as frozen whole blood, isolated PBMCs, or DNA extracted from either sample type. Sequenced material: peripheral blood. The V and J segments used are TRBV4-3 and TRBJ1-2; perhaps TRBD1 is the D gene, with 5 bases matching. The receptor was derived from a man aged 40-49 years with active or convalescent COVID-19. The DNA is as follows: TGCGCCAGCAGCCAAGAGTTTGGGCAGGGTGATGGCTACACCTTC. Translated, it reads CASSQEFGQGDGYTF.